Below are 10 T cell receptor beta chains sequenced from a single sample in a study of cytomegalovirus exposure and HLA in healthy donors. The PCR employed 60 Vbeta primers together with 13 Jbeta primers. This table comes from immunoSEQ multiplex PCR, and its TCRdb copy is limited to in-frame clones, with some not included. This table has 150,000 to 200,000 clones, about 70% appearing once. The specimen was PBMCs. The receptors stem from a young woman in good health and CMV-seropositive.

This clone was picked up a small number of times. The chain has TRBV21-1 and TRBJ2-3; the table's D call, TRBD2, has no DNA check behind it. TRBV21-1 is a pseudogene locus. The CDR3 has 18 amino acids. CDR3 DNA sequence: TGTGCCAGCTCGGTGACTAGCGGGAGTGATAGGGTTACAGATACGCAGTATTTT. Its protein product is CASSVTSGSDRVTDTQYF.

This rearrangement joins TRBV18 to TRBJ2-1; no firm D call. CDR1 is KGHSH, CDR2 LQKENI, per germline. V lost 3 bases, J lost 7 bases, and 4 bases lay in between. The CDR3 has 11 residues. This chain's CDR3 is CASSPENEQFF. CDR3 DNA sequence: TGTGCCAGCTCACCTGAGAATGAGCAGTTCTTC.

The chain couples TRBV4-3 to TRBJ1-2, with D perhaps matching TRBD1 (5 bases). The germline V gene encodes CDR1 LGHNA and CDR2 YSLEER. The CDR3 spans 15 residues. V was trimmed by 0 bases and J by 1 base, leaving 9 bases between them. The CDR3 DNA reads as TGCGCCAGCAGCCAAGAGGTGCAGGGTAACTATGGCTACACCTTC. Translating gives CASSQEVQGNYGYTF.

This clone has only one observation. The chain has TRBV5-5 and TRBJ2-7; the D gene is possibly TRBD1 (5 bases). Trimming removed 0 bases from V and 5 bases from J, with 12 bases in between. Germline loops: CDR1 SGHKS, CDR2 YYEKEE (reference sequence). CDR3 length equals 14 residues. Here the CDR3 DNA reads TGTGCCAGCAGCTTGGTTCCAGGGCACCACGAGCAGTACTTC. Translation: CASSLVPGHHEQYF. Complete variable domain (other parts from reference TRBV5-5 and TRBJ2-7): DAGVTQSPTHLIKTRGQQVTLRCSPISGHKSVSWYQQVLGQGPQFIFQYYEKEERGRGNFPDRFSARQFPNYSSELNVNALLLGDSALYLCASSLVPGHHEQYFGPGTRLTVT.

The chain is built from TRBV7-9 and TRBJ2-1; D gene uncertain. Germline V gives CDR1 SEHNR, CDR2 FQNEAQ (reference sequence). Trimming pared 6 bases from V and 5 bases from J, leaving 11 bases between. This CDR3 region has 13 residues. This chain's CDR3 is CASSSLNDNEQFF. The CDR3 DNA sequence: TGTGCCAGCAGTTCCCTAAATGACAATGAGCAGTTCTTC.

This clone was observed a handful of times. The sample holds other DNA sequences that translate to the same CDR3. The chain carries TRBV5-6 and TRBJ1-1; possibly TRBD1 for D (5 bases). Trimming left V 4 bases short and J 1 base short, with 8 bases between. The CDR3 covers 13 residues. Germline values: CDR1 SGHDT, CDR2 YYEEEE. CDR3 sequence: CASSLRGNTEAFF. CDR3 nucleotides: TGTGCCAGCAGCCTAAGGGGGAACACTGAAGCTTTCTTT.

This clone was picked up a small number of times. The rearrangement joins TRBV19 to TRBJ2-7; 9 bases map to TRBD1. Germline values: CDR1 LNHDA, CDR2 SQIVND (reference sequence). V shed 2 bases, J shed 2 bases, and the junction held 13 bases outside the gene matches. The CDR3 is made up of 18 amino acids. The CDR3 DNA reads TGTGCCAGTAGTATACGGCTAACGGACAGGGGAAGACCCTACGAGCAGTACTTC. Translating gives CASSIRLTDRGRPYEQYF.

The rearrangement uses TRBV2 and TRBJ1-1; 7 bases map to TRBD1. From germline, CDR1 is SNHLY and CDR2 FYNNEI. Unmatched junction bases numbered 1, after V lost 5 bases and J lost 4 bases. The length of the CDR3 is 12 residues. The CDR3 region is CASSPGGTEAFF. The CDR3 nucleotides are TGTGCCAGCAGTCCAGGGGGCACTGAAGCTTTCTTT.

This clone was recorded a few times. CDR3 protein: CASSSQGGMNTEAFF. The CDR3 bases are TGTGCCAGCAGCTCGCAGGGGGGTATGAACACTGAAGCTTTCTTT. This chain uses TRBV7-9 with TRBJ1-1, with TRBD1 matching over 7 bases. Trimming removed 4 bases from V and 0 bases from J; junction bases left unmatched: 5. Germline V CDR1 and CDR2: SEHNR, FQNEAQ (reference sequence). This CDR3 is 15 amino acids long. Complete variable domain (other parts from reference TRBV7-9 and TRBJ1-1): DTGVSQNPRHKITKRGQNVTFRCDPISEHNRLYWYRQTLGQGPEFLTYFQNEAQLEKSRLLSDRFSAERPKGSFSTLEIQRTEQGDSAMYLCASSSQGGMNTEAFFGQGTRLTVV.

V usage is TRBV5-4 and J usage is TRBJ2-5; 7 nucleotides agree with TRBD2. Losses at the gene ends were 7 bases for V and 1 base for J; bases not matched to a gene: 1. CDR3 length: 12 amino acids. Germline CDR1 reads SGHNT; CDR2 reads YYREEE (reference sequence). The CDR3 reads CASGGSQETQYF. The CDR3 region has the DNA TGTGCCAGCGGCGGGAGCCAAGAGACCCAGTACTTC.